The 5 T cell receptor beta chains in this list originate from one sample, sequenced in a study of blood T cell repertoires in COVID-19. TCRdb keeps only in-frame clones here, not all; method: immunoSEQ multiplex PCR. The sample records about 47,000 clones, over 75% being singletons. The source material was peripheral blood. The receptors come from a woman aged 55-69 years with acute or convalescent COVID-19.

The genes are TRBV5-1 and TRBJ2-1; 8 bases fit TRBD1. The V and J ends lost 5 bases and 7 bases, in that order; junction bases with no gene match: 5. From germline, CDR1 is SGHRS and CDR2 YFSETQ. CDR3 length: 13 residues. The CDR3 DNA is TGCGCCAGCAGTCAGGACAGGGCGAATGAGCAGTTCTTC. Translated: CASSQDRANEQFF. Full variable domain (outside the CDR3, taken from reference TRBV5-1 and TRBJ2-1): KAGVTQTPRYLIKTRGQQVTLSCSPISGHRSVSWYQQTPGQGLQFLFEYFSETQRNKGNFPGRFSGRQFSNSRSEMNVSTLELGDSALYLCASSQDRANEQFFGPGTRLTVL.

The rearrangement uses TRBV5-1 and TRBJ1-2; 9 positions agree with TRBD1. The CDR3 covers 14 residues. Germline V lookup: CDR1 SGHRS, CDR2 YFSETQ. V lost 0 bases to trimming and J lost 8 bases; unmatched junction nucleotides: 5. The CDR3 loop reads CASSLEGQGWGYTF. CDR3 DNA sequence: TGCGCCAGCAGCTTGGAGGGACAGGGTTGGGGCTACACCTTC.

The chain joins TRBV19 to TRBJ1-1; D gene ambiguous. The ends were cut back, 3 bases at V and 3 bases at J, with 11 bases in the middle. Germline V gene sequence: CDR1 LNHDA, CDR2 SQIVND (reference sequence). This CDR3 has 14 amino acids. CDR3 protein: CASSIIVSDTEAFF. Written as DNA, the CDR3 is TGTGCCAGTAGTATTATCGTATCGGACACTGAAGCTTTCTTT.

The V gene is TRBV4-3, the J gene TRBJ2-1, with no clear D. CDR3 size: 13 residues. Germline V lookup: CDR1 LGHNA, CDR2 YSLEER. The ends were cut back, 0 bases at V and 5 bases at J, with 5 bases in the middle. The CDR3 nucleotides are TGCGCCAGCAGCCAAGAACTGGACAATGAGCAGTTCTTC. It encodes CASSQELDNEQFF.

The J gene is TRBJ1-3, the V gene TRBV11-2; D possibly corresponds to TRBD1 (6 bases). Between the trimmed V and J ends, which lost 2 bases and 8 bases, there was a span of 10 bases. The CDR3 runs to 13 residues. Germline CDR1 is SGHAT and CDR2 is FQNNGV. The CDR3 DNA sequence: TGTGCCAGCAGCTTAAACCACAGGGACACCATATATTTT. This codes for CASSLNHRDTIYF. Combining the CDR3 with reference TRBV11-2 and TRBJ1-3 gives the whole variable domain EAGVAQSPRYKIIEKRQSVAFWCNPISGHATLYWYQQILGQGPKLLIQFQNNGVVDDSQLPKDRFSAERLKGVDSTLKIQPAKLEDSAVYLCASSLNHRDTIYFGEGSWLTVV.